The 28 T cell receptor beta chains given below trace back to one sample, sequenced in a study of Tregs in tolerant kidney transplant recipients. Using immunoSEQ multiplex PCR, the repertoire was profiled, and TCRdb retains in-frame clones only, with some absent. Of about 240,000 clones detected, 80% to 85% appear once; the ten largest clones hold around 0.68%. The source material was CD4+ T cells from blood. All receptors derive from a human donor in good health.

This chain uses TRBV9 with TRBJ2-1, with D maybe TRBD2 (6 bases). Germline lookup yields CDR1 SGDLS and CDR2 YYNGEE. V gave up 2 bases and J gave up 5 bases, with 17 bases separating them. This CDR3 has 16 residues. CDR3 in amino acids: CASSVIPGLTNNEQFF. The CDR3 DNA is TGTGCCAGCAGCGTCATCCCGGGACTTACAAACAATGAGCAGTTCTTC.

The rearrangement links TRBV29-1 to TRBJ2-3; 12 bases align to TRBD2. The CDR3 totals 15 residues. Germline-derived CDR1 and CDR2 are SQVTM and ANQGSEA. Unmatched junction bases numbered 3, after V lost 4 bases and J lost 1 base. This CDR3 reads CSVVGLAGRTDTQYF. CDR3 sequence (DNA): TGCAGCGTTGTGGGACTAGCGGGTCGCACAGATACGCAGTATTTT.

The chain links TRBV5-6 to TRBJ1-2; D call uncertain. Germline V lookup: CDR1 SGHDT, CDR2 YYEEEE. This CDR3 region has 12 residues. Trimming took 1 base from V and 2 from J, leaving 3 bases between them. The CDR3 is CASSLNNYGYTF. The CDR3 DNA reads as TGTGCCAGCAGCTTGAACAACTATGGCTACACCTTC.

The chain is built from TRBV27 and TRBJ2-7; D is possibly TRBD2 (6 bases). Trimming stripped 6 bases from V and 4 bases from J, with 13 bases between. The germline V gene has CDR1 MNHEY and CDR2 SMNVEV (reference sequence). The CDR3 is 13 amino acids. The CDR3 loop reads CASRSVGSYEQYF. Here the CDR3 DNA reads TGTGCCAGCAGATCGGTCGGGAGTTACGAGCAGTACTTC.

The CDR3 nucleotides are TGTGCCAGCACCCGTGGACACCTCTATGTACCGCATGAGCAGTTCTTC. This encodes CASTRGHLYVPHEQFF. The rearrangement joins TRBV27 to TRBJ2-1; tentatively, D is TRBD1 (5 bases). The germline CDR1 and CDR2 sequences are MNHEY and SMNVEV (reference sequence). The CDR3 spans 16 residues. Trimming shortened V by 7 bases and J by 8 bases, and 24 bases separated the two germline ends.

The chain joins TRBV11-3 to TRBJ2-3, with 10 bases identical to TRBD2. This CDR3 has 17 residues. Germline loops: CDR1 SGHNT, CDR2 YENEEA. V shed 0 bases and J 3 bases; nucleotides not matched to a gene: 6. The CDR3 DNA follows: TGTGCCAGCAGCTTAGAGGCCGGGACTAGCGTTACAGATACGCAGTATTTT. Translation gives CASSLEAGTSVTDTQYF.

The chain combines TRBV6-5 with TRBJ2-7, with a weak D call TRBD1 (5 bases). V dropped 5 bases and J dropped 2 bases, with 13 bases sitting between them. The CDR3 runs 14 residues. Germline CDR1 and CDR2: MNHEY and SVGAGI. CDR3 residues: CASSPPAGTYEQYF. CDR3 nucleotides: TGTGCCAGCAGTCCTCCGGCAGGGACCTACGAGCAGTACTTC.

This rearrangement joins TRBV5-1 to TRBJ2-7; 7 positions match TRBD2. Trimming removed 2 bases from V and 6 bases from J; junction bases left unmatched: 8. This CDR3 has 14 residues. Germline CDR1 and CDR2: SGHRS and YFSETQ. The CDR3 DNA follows: TGCGCCAGCAGCTTCGGGCCAAGGGAGGGCGAGCAGTACTTC. Amino acids: CASSFGPREGEQYF.

The rearrangement joins TRBV30 to TRBJ2-7, with D possibly matching TRBD2 (6 bases). Germline values: CDR1 GTSNPN, CDR2 SVGIG (reference sequence). This CDR3 region has 13 residues. V was trimmed by 0 bases and J by 6 bases, leaving 12 bases between them. Here the CDR3 DNA reads TGTGCCTGGAGTGTGCGGCAGGGAGGCGAGCAGTACTTC. Residues: CAWSVRQGGEQYF.

The genes are TRBV9 and TRBJ2-4, with TRBD1 as a possible D gene (6 bases). The CDR3 is 13 residues long. The germline CDR1 and CDR2 sequences are SGDLS and YYNGEE. The V and J ends lost 2 bases and 8 bases respectively, with 11 bases between them. CDR3 protein: CASSVTGTDIQYF. CDR3 nucleotides: TGTGCCAGCAGCGTCACAGGGACGGACATTCAGTACTTC.

The chain combines TRBV2 with TRBJ2-7; a weak D match, TRBD1 (5 bases). Germline-derived CDR1 and CDR2 are SNHLY and FYNNEI. V was pared by 5 bases and J by 0 bases, with 11 bases between. The CDR3 covers 14 residues. CDR3 nucleotides: TGTGCCAGCAGTCCGGACACCCGCTCCTACGAGCAGTACTTC. As protein: CASSPDTRSYEQYF.

The chain couples TRBV19 to TRBJ2-3, with a possible D match to TRBD1 (5 bases). CDR1 LNHDA and CDR2 SQIVND come from the germline V gene (reference sequence). The CDR3 totals 16 residues. V lost 3 bases and J lost 0, with 13 bases in between. The CDR3 spells CASSILRPGSTDTQYF. The CDR3 DNA reads TGTGCCAGTAGTATCTTGCGGCCAGGGAGCACAGATACGCAGTATTTT.

The V gene is TRBV19, the J gene TRBJ1-2; 7 nucleotides agree with TRBD1. J lost 3 bases, V lost 6 bases, and 10 bases had no gene match. The CDR3 totals 15 residues. Germline V gives CDR1 LNHDA, CDR2 SQIVND (reference sequence). CDR3: CASSRTGLGDYGYTF. The CDR3 DNA follows: TGTGCCAGTAGCAGGACAGGCTTGGGAGACTATGGCTACACCTTC.

CDR3 sequence reads: CASSSKQGYGYTF. The CDR3, as DNA: TGTGCCAGCAGTTCCAAACAGGGGTATGGCTACACCTTC. The chain is built from TRBV5-4 and TRBJ1-2; 7 nucleotides line up with TRBD1. Losses at the gene ends were 5 bases for V and 5 bases for J; bases not matched to a gene: 6. This CDR3 spans 13 amino acids. CDR1 SGHNT and CDR2 YYREEE come from the germline V gene (reference sequence).

This chain uses TRBV6-1 with TRBJ1-2; D is possibly TRBD1 (5 bases). Per the germline V gene, CDR1 is MNHNS and CDR2 is SASEGT. Trimming shortened V by 8 bases and J by 3 bases, and 13 bases separated the two germline ends. The CDR3 has 13 residues. DNA of the CDR3: TGTGCCAGCTACAACAGGCAATACTATGGCTACACCTTC. Amino acid sequence: CASYNRQYYGYTF.

The chain has TRBV19 and TRBJ2-7, with TRBD1 identical over 7 bases. The CDR3 loop spans 13 amino acids. V shed 3 bases, J shed 3 bases, and the junction held 2 bases outside the gene matches. CDR1 LNHDA and CDR2 SQIVND come from the germline V gene (reference sequence). The DNA of the CDR3 is TGTGCCAGTAGTATTCGGGACAGCTACGAGCAGTACTTC. The encoded protein is CASSIRDSYEQYF.

The chain links TRBV19 to TRBJ1-3, with 9 positions matching TRBD1. The germline V gene encodes CDR1 LNHDA and CDR2 SQIVND (reference sequence). This CDR3 comprises 15 residues. V shed 6 bases, J shed 8 bases, and the junction held 11 bases outside the gene matches. CDR3 amino acids: CASRRGQGLGDTIYF. The DNA for the CDR3 is TGTGCCAGTAGGAGGGGACAGGGCCTCGGTGACACCATATATTTT.

The V call is TRBV7-2, the J call TRBJ2-5, with 11 bases lining up with TRBD2. The CDR3 contains 16 residues. In germline, CDR1 is SGHTA, CDR2 FQGNSA. Trimming removed 5 bases from V and 5 bases from J; junction bases left unmatched: 10. CDR3 sequence reads: CASSPRTSGLGETQYF. The CDR3 DNA reads TGTGCCAGCAGCCCCCGGACTAGCGGGCTAGGGGAGACCCAGTACTTC.

The rearrangement links TRBV2 to TRBJ2-4, with D possibly TRBD2 on 5 matching bases. V was trimmed by 4 bases and J by 7 bases, leaving 11 bases between them. Per germline, CDR1 SNHLY and CDR2 FYNNEI. CDR3 length: 13 residues. CDR3: CASSVMGSNIQYF. The CDR3 nucleotides read TGTGCCAGCAGTGTTATGGGGAGCAACATTCAGTACTTC.

The rearrangement joins TRBV18 to TRBJ1-5; 10 nucleotides align to TRBD1. The ends lost 3 bases at V and 4 bases at J; junction bases unmatched: 3. The CDR3 is 15 amino acids. Germline V CDR1 and CDR2: KGHSH, LQKENI. The DNA for the CDR3 is TGTGCCAGCTCACCGCAGGGACAGGGGAATCAGCCCCAGCATTTT. This gives the protein CASSPQGQGNQPQHF. The full variable domain, its missing parts supplied by reference TRBV18 and TRBJ1-5, is NAGVMQNPRHLVRRRGQEARLRCSPMKGHSHVYWYRQLPEEGLKFMVYLQKENIIDESGMPKERFSAEFPKEGPSILRIQQVVRGDSAAYFCASSPQGQGNQPQHFGDGTRLSIL.

V gene TRBV18 combines with J gene TRBJ2-1, with 9 nucleotides matching TRBD1. Germline V gene lookup returns CDR1 KGHSH and CDR2 LQKENI. The CDR3 totals 16 residues. Germline trimming cut 5 bases from V and 0 bases from J; bases unmatched to any gene: 5. The CDR3 here is CASSTRTGASYNEQFF. CDR3 sequence (DNA): TGTGCCAGCTCAACACGGACAGGGGCCTCCTACAATGAGCAGTTCTTC.

The chain combines TRBV5-1 with TRBJ2-6, with unresolved D. Trimming removed 0 bases from V and 0 bases from J, with 7 bases in between. Germline V CDR1 and CDR2: SGHRS, YFSETQ. This CDR3 region has 16 residues. DNA of the CDR3: TGCGCCAGCAGCTTGGCCATGCTCTCTGGGGCCAACGTCCTGACTTTC. Translated, it gives CASSLAMLSGANVLTF.

CDR3 protein: CAGSVGDYGYTF. The CDR3 DNA sequence: TGTGCCGGCTCAGTGGGTGACTATGGCTACACCTTC. The chain couples TRBV2 to TRBJ1-2; D not resolved. V was cut by 11 bases and J by 3 bases, with 13 bases left in between. Germline lookup yields CDR1 SNHLY and CDR2 FYNNEI. The CDR3 loop spans 12 amino acids.

V gene TRBV19 combines with J gene TRBJ2-3; 14 positions agree with TRBD2. The CDR3 length is 17 residues. Germline V CDR1 and CDR2: LNHDA, SQIVND (reference sequence). The ends lost 4 bases at V and 2 bases at J; junction bases unmatched: 5. The CDR3 DNA reads TGTGCCAGTAGTAATCCGGGACTAGCGGGAGTCACAGATACGCAGTATTTT. It specifies CASSNPGLAGVTDTQYF.

This clone has only a few counts. The V and J genes are TRBV25-1 and TRBJ1-5, with TRBD1 as a possible D gene (5 bases). Germline CDR1 and CDR2: MGHDK and SYGVNS. CDR3 length: 14 residues. V was pared by 5 bases and J by 5 bases, with 13 bases between. In DNA form, the CDR3 reads TGTGCCAGCAGTATTGGGGCAGCGCATCAGCCCCAGCATTTT. Translating it yields CASSIGAAHQPQHF.

The chain links TRBV27 to TRBJ1-6, with 7 bases identical to TRBD1. The CDR3 runs 13 residues. V dropped 8 bases and J dropped 10; count of bases not matched to a gene: 8. Germline CDR1 reads MNHEY; CDR2 reads SMNVEV (reference sequence). The CDR3 here is CASGREGASPLHF. The CDR3 DNA reads as TGTGCCAGCGGGCGGGAGGGGGCCTCACCCCTCCACTTT.

This chain links TRBV6-1 with TRBJ1-2, with a possible D match to TRBD1 (5 bases). CDR3 length: 19 amino acids. CDR1 and CDR2 from the germline V gene are MNHNS and SASEGT. V shed 2 bases and J shed 0 bases, with 22 bases lying between them. CDR3 residues: CASSESLPGLGDANYGYTF. CDR3 DNA: TGTGCCAGCAGTGAATCCCTACCGGGACTAGGGGATGCTAACTATGGCTACACCTTC.

Points on this clone: Distinct nucleotide sequences in the sample also encode this CDR3. The chain joins TRBV9 to TRBJ1-1, with TRBD1 identical over 8 bases. V shed 0 bases, J shed 4 bases, and the junction held 5 bases outside the gene matches. Germline values: CDR1 SGDLS, CDR2 YYNGEE. The length of the CDR3 is 15 residues. CDR3 sequence reads: CASSVGTGRATEAFF. CDR3 DNA sequence: TGTGCCAGCAGCGTAGGGACAGGGAGAGCCACTGAAGCTTTCTTT.